These T cell receptor beta chains were read from a single sample in a study of CD8 T cells in Susac syndrome. TCRdb re-derived calls from the immunoSEQ multiplex PCR reads in MiXCR, one entry per CDR3 protein. The sample has about 430,000 distinct CDR3 sequences, 75% to 90% seen once. What was sequenced was CD8+ T cells from PBMCs. The receptors stem from a human donor with multiple sclerosis. CDR3s include the opening cysteine and the closing phenylalanine or tryptophan. Clone size is given for some rows only: seen once, a few or many times, or a class if the clone is expanded.

v_call clone_size cdr3_aa
TRBV5-1 . CASSLVKNGNNEQFF
TRBV6-1 once CASSDGGPSYEQYF
TRBV29-1 . CSVDKVPGGGYGYTF
TRBV4-1 once CASSTDNSYEQYF
TRBV6-2/TRBV6-3 . CASSYVGSFSYEQYF
TRBV7-9 . CASSDNRDRGLKGYEQYF
TRBV7-6 . CASSHYRSDTQYF
TRBV6-5 . CASSLQGTPYGYTF
TRBV18 . CASSTKDTYSNQPQHF
TRBV27 . CASSDTTGNAEAFF
TRBV27 . CASSLTTGPPEAFF
TRBV10-3 . CAISESSFANQPQHF
TRBV6-6 . CASSYPGQGGEQYF
TRBV20-1 . CSATPQARSYNEQFF
TRBV27 . CASSYLGNSPLHF
TRBV5-5 . CASRQTSGHGGGDTQYF
TRBV25-1 . CASSESEILETQYF
TRBV2 . CASSEMRGASYEQYF
TRBV7-6 few CASSLASSPLEQYF
TRBV5-1 . CASSESYLRDDDTQYF
TRBV3-1 . CASSQGTGDNEQFF
TRBV25-1 . CASSVGTGGVHANEQFF
TRBV6-1 few CASSTGQGTNVLTF
TRBV5-1 . CASSLYGQGYTGELFF
TRBV30 . CAWNLGALDGYTF
TRBV3-1 . CASSQGDTLLHDEQFF
TRBV12-3/TRBV12-4 . CASSSTRGQYNEQFF
TRBV7-9 . CASSSSGGASDTQYF
TRBV2 . CASSEGGTTYNEQFF
TRBV12-3/TRBV12-4 . CASSGSGEDSYGYTF